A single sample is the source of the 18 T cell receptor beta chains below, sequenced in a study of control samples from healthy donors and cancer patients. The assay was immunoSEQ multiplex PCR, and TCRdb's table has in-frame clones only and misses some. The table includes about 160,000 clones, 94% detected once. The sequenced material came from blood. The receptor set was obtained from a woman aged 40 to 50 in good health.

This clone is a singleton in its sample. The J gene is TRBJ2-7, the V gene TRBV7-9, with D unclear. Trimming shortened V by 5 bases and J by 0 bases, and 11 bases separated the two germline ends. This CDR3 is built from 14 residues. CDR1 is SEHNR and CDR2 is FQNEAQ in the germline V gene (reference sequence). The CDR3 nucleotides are TGTGCCAGCAGCCCCGGACGGTTCTCCTACGAGCAGTACTTC. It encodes CASSPGRFSYEQYF.

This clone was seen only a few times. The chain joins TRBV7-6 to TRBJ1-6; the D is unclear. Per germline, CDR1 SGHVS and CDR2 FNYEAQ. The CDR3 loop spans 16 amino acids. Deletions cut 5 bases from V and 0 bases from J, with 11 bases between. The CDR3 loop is CASSVGSSSYNSPLHF. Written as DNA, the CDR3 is TGTGCCAGCAGCGTGGGCTCCAGCTCCTATAATTCACCCCTCCACTTT.

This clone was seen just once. The CDR3: CASSPQGAGELFF. The CDR3 coding sequence is TGTGCCAGCAGTCCTCAGGGGGCCGGGGAGCTGTTTTTT. This chain links TRBV7-3 with TRBJ2-2; TRBD1 matches at 7 bases. Germline assignment: CDR1 SGHTA and CDR2 FQGTGA. V shed 6 bases, J shed 6 bases, and the junction held 4 bases outside the gene matches. The CDR3 totals 13 residues.

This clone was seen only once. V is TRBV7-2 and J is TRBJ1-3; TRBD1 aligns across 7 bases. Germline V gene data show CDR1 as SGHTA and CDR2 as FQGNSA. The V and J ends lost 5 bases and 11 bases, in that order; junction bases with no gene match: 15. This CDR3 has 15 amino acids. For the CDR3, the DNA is TGTGCCAGCAGCGACCAAGGACAGGCAAGGAATGCCATATATTTT. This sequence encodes CASSDQGQARNAIYF.

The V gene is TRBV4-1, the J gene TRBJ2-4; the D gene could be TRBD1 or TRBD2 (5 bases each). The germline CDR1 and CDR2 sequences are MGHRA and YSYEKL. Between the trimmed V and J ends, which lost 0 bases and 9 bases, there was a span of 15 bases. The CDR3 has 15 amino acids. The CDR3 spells CASSQDPGPSFIQYF. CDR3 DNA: TGCGCCAGCAGCCAAGATCCGGGACCCAGTTTCATTCAGTACTTC.

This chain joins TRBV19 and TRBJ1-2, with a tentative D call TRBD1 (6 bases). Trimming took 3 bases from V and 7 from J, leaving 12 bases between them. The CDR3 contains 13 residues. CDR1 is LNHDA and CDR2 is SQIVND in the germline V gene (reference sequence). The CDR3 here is CASSIERTAGYTF. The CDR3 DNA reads TGTGCCAGTAGTATCGAACGGACAGCTGGCTACACCTTC.

The CDR3 DNA reads as TGTGCCAGCAGAGGTGGGGAGAGGGATCAGCCCCAGCATTTT. This encodes CASRGGERDQPQHF. The V call is TRBV27, the J call TRBJ1-5; D gene ambiguous. Germline assignment: CDR1 MNHEY and CDR2 SMNVEV (reference sequence). The CDR3 has 14 residues. Between the trimmed V and J ends, which lost 6 bases and 5 bases, there was a span of 14 bases.

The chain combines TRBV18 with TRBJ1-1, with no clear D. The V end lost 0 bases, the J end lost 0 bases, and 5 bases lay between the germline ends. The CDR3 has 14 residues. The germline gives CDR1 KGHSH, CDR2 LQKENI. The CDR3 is CASSPPALNTEAFF. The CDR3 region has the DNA TGTGCCAGCTCACCACCTGCCTTGAACACTGAAGCTTTCTTT.

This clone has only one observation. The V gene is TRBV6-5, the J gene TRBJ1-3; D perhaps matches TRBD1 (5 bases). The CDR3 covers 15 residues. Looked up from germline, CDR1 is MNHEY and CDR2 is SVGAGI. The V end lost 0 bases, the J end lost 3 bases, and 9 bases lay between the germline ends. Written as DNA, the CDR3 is TGTGCCAGCAGTTACTCGAAGGGGTTTGGAAACACCATATATTTT. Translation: CASSYSKGFGNTIYF.

DNA for the CDR3: TGCAGCGTTGCGGCGACAGCCAAAAACATTCAGTACTTC. Translation: CSVAATAKNIQYF. V and J are TRBV29-1 and TRBJ2-4; unclear D gene. V lost 4 bases to trimming and J lost 0 bases, with 7 bases between them. The germline gives CDR1 SQVTM, CDR2 ANQGSEA. The CDR3 loop spans 13 amino acids.

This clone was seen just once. CDR3 protein: CASRPFGAEAFF. CDR3 nucleotide sequence: TGTGCCAGCAGACCTTTCGGCGCTGAAGCTTTCTTT. The chain uses TRBV6-2 or TRBV6-3 and TRBJ1-1; D unclear. CDR3 size: 12 residues. Germline assignment: CDR1 MNHEY and CDR2 SVGEGT. The V and J ends lost 6 bases and 6 bases respectively, with 11 bases between them.

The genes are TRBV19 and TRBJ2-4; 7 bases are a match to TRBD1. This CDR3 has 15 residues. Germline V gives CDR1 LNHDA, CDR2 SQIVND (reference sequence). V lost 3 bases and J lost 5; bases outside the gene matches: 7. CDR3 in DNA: TGTGCCAGTAGTATCATACAGGGGCCAGAAAACATTCAGTACTTC. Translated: CASSIIQGPENIQYF.

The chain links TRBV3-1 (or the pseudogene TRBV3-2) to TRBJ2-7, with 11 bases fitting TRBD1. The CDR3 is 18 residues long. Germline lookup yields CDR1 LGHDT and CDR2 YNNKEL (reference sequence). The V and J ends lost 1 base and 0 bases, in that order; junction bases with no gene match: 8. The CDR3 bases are TGTGCCAGCAGCCAAGGGACAGGGGGCGCGTCGATCTCCTACGAGCAGTACTTC. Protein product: CASSQGTGGASISYEQYF.

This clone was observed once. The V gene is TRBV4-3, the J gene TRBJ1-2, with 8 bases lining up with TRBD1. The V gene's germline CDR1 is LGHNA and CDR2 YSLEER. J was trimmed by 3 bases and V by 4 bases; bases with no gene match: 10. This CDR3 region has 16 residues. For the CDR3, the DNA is TGCGCCAGCAGCCCACAGGGGGACGCACCCTACTATGGCTACACCTTC. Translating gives CASSPQGDAPYYGYTF.

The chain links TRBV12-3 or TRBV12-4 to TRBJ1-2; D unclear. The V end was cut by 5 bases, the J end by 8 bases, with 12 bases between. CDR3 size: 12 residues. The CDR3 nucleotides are TGTGCCAGCAGTACTACTATAGCCGGCTACACCTTC. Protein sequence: CASSTTIAGYTF.

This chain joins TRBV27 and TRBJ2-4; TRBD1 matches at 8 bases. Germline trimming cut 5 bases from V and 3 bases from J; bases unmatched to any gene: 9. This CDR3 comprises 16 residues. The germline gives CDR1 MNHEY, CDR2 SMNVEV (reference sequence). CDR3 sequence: CASSPGQGGDKNIQYF. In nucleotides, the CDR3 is TGTGCCAGCAGTCCCGGACAGGGAGGAGACAAAAACATTCAGTACTTC.

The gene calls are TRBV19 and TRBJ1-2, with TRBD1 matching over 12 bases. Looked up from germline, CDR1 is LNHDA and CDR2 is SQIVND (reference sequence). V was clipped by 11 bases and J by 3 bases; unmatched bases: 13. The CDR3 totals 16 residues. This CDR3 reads CACHSGQGAVDYGYTF. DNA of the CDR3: TGTGCCTGCCACTCGGGACAGGGGGCTGTAGACTATGGCTACACCTTC.

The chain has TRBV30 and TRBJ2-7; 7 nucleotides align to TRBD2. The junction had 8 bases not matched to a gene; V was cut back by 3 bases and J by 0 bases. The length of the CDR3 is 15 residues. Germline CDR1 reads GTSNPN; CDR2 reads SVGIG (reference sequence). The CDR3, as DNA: TGTGCCTGGAGCGCAGCGGGAATCAGCTCCTACGAGCAGTACTTC. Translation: CAWSAAGISSYEQYF. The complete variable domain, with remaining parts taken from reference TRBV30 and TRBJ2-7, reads SQTIHQWPATLVQPVGSPLSLECTVEGTSNPNLYWYRQAAGRGLQLLFYSVGIGQISSEVPQNLSASRPQDRQFILSSKKLLLSDSGFYLCAWSAAGISSYEQYFGPGTRLTVT.